This T cell receptor beta chain was recovered during a study of response to subunit inactivated influenza vaccine. MiXCR, run by TCRdb on the RT-PCR reads, gives a single entry per CDR3 protein. Here the sample spans about 650,000 distinct CDR3 sequences, approximately 15% being singletons. Findings and limits, study-wide: Authors suggested few new T cells are recruited by each seasonal influenza vaccination.

Points on this clonotype: Antigen unknown.

V gave up 7 bases and J gave up 4 bases; unmatched junction bases: 7. The length of the CDR3 is 15 residues. The V gene's germline CDR1 is SGDLS and CDR2 YYNGEE. The chain couples TRBV9 to TRBJ2-7; 14 bases fit TRBD2. The receptor's source is a man aged 45-60 years who received an inactivated influenza vaccine. Sequencing used PBMCs from blood, obtained 14 to 15 days before vaccination. The CDR3 bases are TGTGCCAGCGGGGGAGGGACTAGCGGGAGTTACGAGCAGTACTTC. This gives the protein CASGGGTSGSYEQYF.